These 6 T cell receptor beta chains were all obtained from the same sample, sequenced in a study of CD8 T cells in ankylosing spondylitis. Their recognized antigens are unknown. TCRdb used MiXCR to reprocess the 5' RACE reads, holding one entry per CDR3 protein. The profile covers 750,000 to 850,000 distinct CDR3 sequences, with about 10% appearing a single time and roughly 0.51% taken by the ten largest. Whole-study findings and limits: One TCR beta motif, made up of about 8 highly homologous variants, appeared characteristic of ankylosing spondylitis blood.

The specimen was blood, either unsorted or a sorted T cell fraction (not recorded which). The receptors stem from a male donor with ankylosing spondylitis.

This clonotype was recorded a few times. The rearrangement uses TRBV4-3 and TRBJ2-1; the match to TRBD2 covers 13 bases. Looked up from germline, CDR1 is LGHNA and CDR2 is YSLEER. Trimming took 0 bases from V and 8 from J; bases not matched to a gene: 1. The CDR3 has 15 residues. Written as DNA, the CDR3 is TGCGCCAGCAGCCAAGACACTAGCGGGAGGGATGAGCAGTTCTTC. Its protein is CASSQDTSGRDEQFF.

CDR3 DNA sequence: TGCAGCGCCCATTACTACAATGAGCAGTTCTTC. It translates to CSAHYYNEQFF. The chain couples TRBV29-1 to TRBJ2-1, with no clear D. The CDR3 contains 11 residues. Looked up from germline, CDR1 is SQVTM and CDR2 is ANQGSEA. V gave up 7 bases and J gave up 3 bases, with 7 bases separating them.

Here the CDR3 DNA reads TGTGCCAGCAGCTCGGCAGGCTGGAACGATGAGCAGTTCTTC. This translates into CASSSAGWNDEQFF. The V gene is TRBV7-2, the J gene TRBJ2-1; D ambiguous. The CDR3 consists of 14 residues. Trimming took 4 bases from V and 8 from J, leaving 15 bases between them. Germline V gives CDR1 SGHTA, CDR2 FQGNSA.

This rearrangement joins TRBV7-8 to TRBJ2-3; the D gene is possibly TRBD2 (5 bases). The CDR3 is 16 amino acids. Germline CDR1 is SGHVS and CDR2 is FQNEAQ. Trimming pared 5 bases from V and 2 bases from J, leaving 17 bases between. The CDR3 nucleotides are TGTGCCAGCAGCCCGAGGGCGGGCAGATACACAGATACGCAGTATTTT. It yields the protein CASSPRAGRYTDTQYF. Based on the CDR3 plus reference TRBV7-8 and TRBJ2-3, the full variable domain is GAGVSQSPRYKVAKRGQDVALRCDPISGHVSLFWYQQALGQGPEFLTYFQNEAQLDKSGLPSDRFFAERPEGSVSTLKIQRTQQEDSAVYLCASSPRAGRYTDTQYFGPGTRLTVL.

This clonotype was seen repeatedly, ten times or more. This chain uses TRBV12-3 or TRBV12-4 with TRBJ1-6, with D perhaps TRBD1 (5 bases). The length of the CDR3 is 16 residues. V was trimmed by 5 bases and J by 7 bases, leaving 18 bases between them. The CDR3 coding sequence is TGTGCCAGCAGTCTACGGTTCGGAGCAGGGAATTCACCCCTCCACTTT. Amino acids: CASSLRFGAGNSPLHF.

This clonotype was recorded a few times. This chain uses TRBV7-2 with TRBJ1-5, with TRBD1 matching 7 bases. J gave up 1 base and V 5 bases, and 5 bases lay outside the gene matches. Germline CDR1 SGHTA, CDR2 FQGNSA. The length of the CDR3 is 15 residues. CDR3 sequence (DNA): TGTGCCAGCAGCCAACAGACAGGGAGCAATCAGCCCCAGCATTTT. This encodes CASSQQTGSNQPQHF.